These T cell receptor beta chains were read from a single sample in a study of blood T cell repertoires in COVID-19. The assay was immunoSEQ multiplex PCR, and TCRdb's table has in-frame clones only and misses some. The table includes some 100,000 clones, around 92% detected once. The sequencing sample was made of peripheral blood. These receptors all stem from a man aged 45-60 years with active COVID-19. Each CDR3 is given with its conserved first and last residue. D genes are given only for firm matches. Size tells how often a clone was seen (once, few, many) or the class of an expanded clone, and some rows leave it out.

d_call j_call clone_size v_call cdr3_aa cdr3_nt
TRBD2 TRBJ2-3 NA TRBV10-3 CAISESNQLAGVVDTQYF TGTGCCATCAGTGAGTCGAATCAGCTAGCGGGAGTGGTAGATACGCAGTATTTT
NA TRBJ2-7 NA TRBV5-1 CASSLESSLVFETYEQYF TGCGCCAGCAGCTTGGAATCATCCCTAGTTTTTGAAACCTACGAGCAGTACTTC
NA TRBJ2-1 NA TRBV18 CASSPTVIDYNEQFF TGTGCCAGCTCACCCACAGTCATAGATTACAATGAGCAGTTCTTC
NA TRBJ2-5 NA TRBV19 CASSMVTSRTATQYF TGTGCCAGTAGTATGGTTACTAGCAGGACGGCCACCCAGTACTTC
NA TRBJ1-1 NA TRBV19 CAIQGPNTEAFF TGTGCCATACAGGGCCCGAACACTGAAGCTTTCTTT
TRBD1 TRBJ1-1 NA TRBV6-5 CASSQSGGAPTEAFF TGTGCCAGCAGCCAATCAGGGGGCGCCCCCACTGAAGCTTTCTTT
TRBD1 TRBJ2-7 NA TRBV6-5 CASSYGDRGPYEQYF TGTGCCAGCAGTTACGGGGACAGGGGGCCCTACGAGCAGTACTTC
NA TRBJ1-1 NA TRBV5-1 CASSLRLNTEAFF TGCGCCAGCAGTCTCAGATTGAACACTGAAGCTTTCTTT
TRBD2 TRBJ2-3 NA TRBV5-1 CASSLRSSGIKDTQYF TGCGCCAGCAGCTTGAGGTCTAGCGGGATTAAAGATACGCAGTATTTT
TRBD1 TRBJ1-5 NA TRBV19 CASSSTGDQPQHF TGTGCCAGTAGTTCTACAGGGGATCAGCCCCAGCATTTT
NA TRBJ2-2 NA TRBV9 CASSRRGEGGELFF TGTGCCAGCAGCAGGAGGGGCGAAGGGGGGGAGCTGTTTTTT
NA TRBJ2-5 NA TRBV19 CASRREGGGETQYF TGTGCCAGTAGGCGTGAGGGAGGAGGGGAGACCCAGTACTTC
NA TRBJ2-1 once TRBV7-8 CASSQDYRSYNEQFF TGTGCCAGCAGCCAGGACTATCGCTCCTACAATGAGCAGTTCTTC
NA TRBJ2-2 NA TRBV14 CASSQERPGLTGELFF TGTGCCAGCAGCCAAGAAAGGCCAGGGCTGACCGGGGAGCTGTTTTTT
TRBD2 TRBJ2-3 NA TRBV6-1 CASSEGLAGRTDTQYF TGTGCCAGCAGTGAAGGACTAGCGGGCCGCACAGATACGCAGTATTTT
TRBD2 TRBJ2-7 NA TRBV28 CASSTLGLAGGNEQYF TGTGCCAGCAGCACCTTGGGACTAGCGGGAGGGAACGAGCAGTACTTC
NA TRBJ1-1 once TRBV28 CASVGGGTMNTEAFF TGTGCCAGTGTTGGGGGAGGGACCATGAACACTGAAGCTTTCTTT
TRBD2 TRBJ2-2 few TRBV4-1 CASSTSGLENTGELFF TGCGCCAGCAGCACCTCGGGACTAGAGAACACCGGGGAGCTGTTTTTT
TRBD2 TRBJ2-1 NA TRBV3-1/TRBV3-2 CASSQTLAGGWGEQFF TGTGCCAGCAGCCAAACGCTAGCGGGGGGATGGGGTGAGCAGTTCTTC
NA TRBJ1-2 NA TRBV15 CATSRDLGADYGYTF TGTGCCACCAGCAGAGATCTGGGGGCGGACTATGGCTACACCTTC
TRBD2 TRBJ2-3 NA TRBV7-3 CASSLTRTGGRDTQYF TGTGCCAGCAGCTTAACGCGGACGGGAGGACGGGATACGCAGTATTTT
NA TRBJ1-6 NA TRBV7-6 CASAAVGGNNSPLHF TGTGCCAGCGCCGCTGTGGGAGGAAATAATTCACCCCTCCACTTT
NA TRBJ2-7 NA TRBV5-6 CASSLRQGNYEQYF TGTGCCAGCAGCTTACGCCAGGGGAACTACGAGCAGTACTTC
NA TRBJ1-4 NA TRBV28 CASSLRGEGEKLFF TGTGCCAGCAGTTTACGGGGAGAGGGTGAAAAACTGTTTTTT
TRBD1 TRBJ1-5 NA TRBV5-1 CASSLEGQGAGQPQHF TGCGCCAGCAGCTTGGAGGGACAGGGGGCTGGGCAGCCCCAGCATTTT
NA TRBJ1-2 NA TRBV5-4 CASSGRQVNYGYTF TGTGCCAGCAGCGGAAGACAGGTTAACTATGGCTACACCTTC
TRBD2 TRBJ2-1 NA TRBV14 CASSQGATSGSSYNEQFF TGTGCCAGCAGCCAAGGAGCGACTAGCGGGAGCTCCTACAATGAGCAGTTCTTC
TRBD1 TRBJ2-7 NA TRBV9 CASSVAGTGNYEQYF TGTGCCAGCAGCGTAGCAGGGACAGGGAACTACGAGCAGTACTTC
NA TRBJ2-1 NA TRBV12-5 CASGLVLFLTQGSNEQFF TGTGCTAGTGGTTTGGTACTCTTTCTAACGCAGGGAAGCAATGAGCAGTTCTTC
TRBD1 TRBJ1-2 NA TRBV28 CASSGTGRYGYTF TGTGCCAGCAGCGGGACAGGGCGTTATGGCTACACCTTC
NA TRBJ2-5 NA TRBV27 CASSSRATQQETQYF TGTGCCAGCAGTTCCAGGGCCACCCAGCAAGAGACCCAGTACTTC
NA TRBJ1-1 NA TRBV19 CASSNSGNTEAFF TGTGCCAGTAGTAATTCCGGTAACACTGAAGCTTTCTTT
TRBD2 TRBJ2-2 few TRBV5-1 CASSLGSSGNTGELFF TGCGCCAGCAGCTTGGGGTCTAGCGGTAACACCGGGGAGCTGTTTTTT
TRBD1 TRBJ2-7 NA TRBV29-1 CSAHRGDGYEQYF TGCAGCGCGCACAGGGGGGACGGCTACGAGCAGTACTTC
NA TRBJ2-3 NA TRBV24-1 CATSDFSQRGDTQYF TGTGCCACCAGTGATTTCTCCCAACGGGGAGATACGCAGTATTTT
TRBD1 TRBJ1-2 NA TRBV28 CASSSTGEGGYTF TGTGCCAGCAGTTCGACAGGGGAGGGTGGCTACACCTTC
TRBD1 TRBJ2-7 NA TRBV2 CATGRQGESYEQYF TGTGCCACCGGAAGACAGGGGGAGTCTTACGAGCAGTACTTC
NA TRBJ1-1 NA TRBV6-5 CASGPSLNTEAFF TGTGCCAGCGGGCCGTCCCTGAACACTGAAGCTTTCTTT
NA TRBJ2-7 once TRBV19 CASSSQAHYEQYF TGTGCCAGTAGTTCACAGGCCCACTACGAGCAGTACTTC
NA TRBJ2-7 NA TRBV3-1/TRBV3-2 CASSQSMSEQYF TGTGCCAGCAGCCAAAGTATGAGCGAGCAGTACTTC
TRBD1 TRBJ1-2 NA TRBV4-1 CASSRGQGGYGYTF TGCGCCAGCAGCAGAGGACAGGGCGGCTATGGCTACACCTTC
TRBD1 TRBJ1-2 NA TRBV27 CASSLTTGVSPYGYTF TGTGCCAGCAGTTTGACGACAGGGGTCTCCCCCTATGGCTACACCTTC
TRBD1 TRBJ1-6 NA TRBV3-1/TRBV3-2 CASSPTGTGISPLHF TGTGCCAGCAGCCCAACCGGGACAGGGATATCACCCCTCCACTTT
NA TRBJ1-2 NA TRBV28 CASSFDRLANYGYTF TGTGCCAGCAGTTTCGACAGACTAGCTAACTATGGCTACACCTTC
TRBD1 TRBJ2-2 NA TRBV19 CASSIGQGWNTGELFF TGTGCCAGTAGTATCGGACAGGGTTGGAACACCGGGGAGCTGTTTTTT
TRBD1 TRBJ1-5 NA TRBV19 CASSRTGGQQPQHF TGTGCCAGTAGTAGGACAGGGGGCCAGCAGCCCCAGCATTTT
NA TRBJ2-7 NA TRBV2 CASAKVRSSYEQYF TGTGCCAGCGCGAAAGTCCGGAGCTCCTACGAGCAGTACTTC
TRBD1 TRBJ1-1 NA TRBV5-1 CASRYTDRGKVTEAFF TGCGCCAGCAGATATACGGACAGGGGAAAAGTCACTGAAGCTTTCTTT
TRBD2 TRBJ2-7 NA TRBV20-1 CSASGGSSYEQYF TGCAGTGCAAGTGGCGGGAGTTCCTACGAGCAGTACTTC
NA TRBJ2-7 once TRBV27 CASSKTPSYEQYF TGTGCCAGCAGTAAAACTCCTTCCTACGAGCAGTACTTC
NA TRBJ2-4 once TRBV11-2 CASSFASKNIQYF TGTGCCAGCAGCTTTGCTAGCAAAAACATTCAGTACTTC
TRBD2 TRBJ2-3 NA TRBV28 CASSPSGTTDTQYF TGTGCCAGCAGCCCCAGCGGGACCACAGATACGCAGTATTTT
NA TRBJ2-1 NA TRBV12-2 CASRLKGLAYNEQFF TGTGCAAGTCGCCTCAAGGGACTCGCTTACAATGAGCAGTTCTTC
NA TRBJ1-5 NA TRBV7-6 CASSPLPGGSNQPQHF TGTGCCAGCAGCCCGCTCCCGGGGGGCAGCAATCAGCCCCAGCATTTT
NA TRBJ1-6 once TRBV30 CAWSVFSSGSPLHF TGTGCCTGGAGTGTTTTCTCTTCGGGTTCACCCCTCCACTTT
TRBD2 TRBJ2-6 NA TRBV6-6 CASSHGGANSGANVLTF TGTGCCAGCAGTCACGGGGGGGCCAACTCTGGGGCCAACGTCCTGACTTTC
NA TRBJ2-7 few TRBV3-1/TRBV3-2 CASSQDRYEQYF TGTGCCAGCAGCCAAGATCGGTACGAGCAGTACTTC
TRBD2 TRBJ2-3 NA TRBV2 CASSRLAGLTDTQYF TGTGCCAGCAGTAGACTAGCGGGGCTCACAGATACGCAGTATTTT
NA TRBJ1-1 once TRBV2 CASSEGHMNTEAFF TGTGCCAGCAGTGAAGGGCATATGAACACTGAAGCTTTCTTT